This is a list of T cell receptor beta chains from one sample in a study of T cell responses to AZD1222 COVID-19 vaccine. Generated by immunoSEQ multiplex PCR, the TCRdb table keeps only in-frame clones and is missing some. The sample has approximately 200,000 clones; roughly 92% are singletons. The material sequenced was peripheral blood, taken 28 days after the second AZD1222 dose. The receptors come from an adult who received the AZD1222 COVID-19 vaccine. Both conserved end residues are part of each CDR3. Each record gives: J gene, clone size, D gene, V gene, CDR3 protein, CDR3 DNA. A D gene is named only where the DNA matches it firmly. Clone size, where shown, is once, few, many, or a class for clones that have expanded.

TRBJ2-1 NA TRBD1 TRBV18 CASSPLRTGGRTLNEQFF TGTGCCAGCTCACCACTGCGGACAGGGGGCAGAACGCTCAATGAGCAGTTCTTC
TRBJ2-5 NA TRBD2 TRBV28 CASSRPAGRLAGSQYF TGTGCCAGCAGTCGGCCAGCGGGAAGGTTGGCCGGGTCCCAGTACTTC
TRBJ1-1 NA TRBD1 TRBV4-1 CASSQEKQGARAEAFF TGCGCCAGCAGCCAAGAAAAGCAGGGGGCGAGGGCTGAAGCTTTCTTT
TRBJ1-2 NA NA TRBV5-4 CASKPGESWGYTF TGTGCCAGTAAGCCAGGGGAATCTTGGGGCTACACCTTC
TRBJ2-1 NA TRBD2 TRBV18 CASSPTRPGLANEQFF TGTGCCAGCTCACCGACCCGGCCGGGACTAGCCAATGAGCAGTTCTTC
TRBJ1-1 few TRBD1 TRBV28 CASSLAGGGNTEAFF TGTGCCAGCAGTTTGGCAGGGGGAGGAAACACTGAAGCTTTCTTT
TRBJ2-7 NA TRBD2 TRBV27 CASRRKREGRYEQYF TGTGCCAGCAGGAGAAAGCGGGAGGGTAGGTACGAGCAGTACTTC
TRBJ2-3 NA TRBD2 TRBV3-1/TRBV3-2 CASSQREVGTQYF TGTGCCAGCAGCCAACGGGAGGTAGGCACGCAGTATTTT
TRBJ1-2 NA NA TRBV21-1 CASTGGVDLSRYGYTF TGTGCCAGCACCGGGGGGGTGGACCTTTCTCGCTATGGCTACACCTTC
TRBJ1-1 NA NA TRBV5-4 CASSTWTANEAFF TGTGCCAGCAGCACATGGACGGCCAATGAAGCTTTCTTT
TRBJ2-2 NA TRBD1 TRBV28 CASLPTDRATGELFF TGTGCCAGCCTCCCGACAGACAGGGCGACCGGGGAGCTGTTTTTT
TRBJ2-2 NA TRBD2 TRBV19 CASTGLASGELFF TGTGCCAGTACGGGACTAGCGTCCGGGGAGCTGTTTTTT
TRBJ1-6 NA NA TRBV6-2/TRBV6-3 CASSYGASSYNSPLHF TGTGCCAGCAGTTACGGGGCGAGCTCCTATAATTCACCCCTCCACTTT
TRBJ2-7 NA TRBD2 TRBV5-1 CASSELAVSGQYF TGCGCCAGCAGCGAGCTAGCGGTCTCGGGGCAGTACTTC
TRBJ1-2 once NA TRBV23-1 CARPDPREKRNYGYTF TGCGCCAGACCTGACCCGCGGGAGAAGCGTAACTATGGCTACACCTTC
TRBJ1-1 NA TRBD1 TRBV11-2 CASSLATGVLGENTEAFF TGTGCCAGCAGCTTAGCGACAGGGGTATTGGGGGAGAACACTGAAGCTTTCTTT
TRBJ2-1 NA NA TRBV19 CASSLVYGSYNEQFF TGTGCCAGTAGTCTGGTTTATGGTTCCTACAATGAGCAGTTCTTC
TRBJ1-3 NA NA TRBV5-1 CASSSTTGDGNTIYF TGCGCCAGCAGCTCCACCACAGGTGACGGAAACACCATATATTTT
TRBJ2-1 NA TRBD2 TRBV15 CATSRTSGRAYNEQFF TGTGCCACCAGCAGAACGAGCGGGAGAGCCTACAATGAGCAGTTCTTC
TRBJ1-2 once NA TRBV4-2 CASSQDVGGTNYGYTF TGTGCCAGCAGCCAAGATGTCGGGGGTACTAACTATGGCTACACCTTC
TRBJ1-2 NA NA TRBV4-1 CASSQDFRYRDGYTF TGCGCCAGCAGCCAAGACTTTAGATACAGGGACGGCTACACCTTC
TRBJ2-7 NA NA TRBV6-5 CASSNGQGPYEQYF TGTGCCAGCAGTAATGGGCAGGGACCCTACGAGCAGTACTTC
TRBJ1-5 NA NA TRBV19 CASSVAGGEPQHF TGTGCCAGTAGTGTCGCGGGGGGGGAGCCCCAGCATTTT
TRBJ2-5 NA NA TRBV7-3 CASSAGYAQYF TGTGCCAGCAGCGCAGGCTACGCCCAGTACTTC
TRBJ2-1 NA TRBD2 TRBV5-4 CASSLKRGNNEQFF TGTGCCAGCAGCTTAAAGCGGGGGAACAATGAGCAGTTCTTC
TRBJ2-2 NA NA TRBV28 CASSFGGPTGELFF TGTGCCAGCAGTTTTGGGGGACCCACCGGGGAGCTGTTTTTT
TRBJ1-1 NA NA TRBV25-1 CASSSHGTEAFF TGTGCCAGCAGCTCTCATGGAACTGAAGCTTTCTTT
TRBJ2-3 NA TRBD2 TRBV12-5 CASGPRTSGITDTQYF TGTGCTAGTGGTCCCCGGACTAGCGGGATAACAGATACGCAGTATTTT
TRBJ2-7 NA NA TRBV11-3 CASSPRVQSYEQYF TGTGCCAGCAGCCCCAGGGTCCAGTCCTACGAGCAGTACTTC
TRBJ2-7 NA TRBD2 TRBV11-2 CASSLGGAGAYEQYF TGTGCCAGCAGCCTCGGGGGGGCGGGAGCCTACGAGCAGTACTTC
TRBJ1-1 NA NA TRBV10-2 CASSGGWGTEAFF TGCGCCAGCAGTGGAGGTTGGGGGACTGAAGCTTTCTTT
TRBJ2-5 NA TRBD2 TRBV5-1 CASRSGLAQIQETQYF TGCGCCAGCAGATCCGGACTAGCGCAAATCCAAGAGACCCAGTACTTC
TRBJ1-2 NA NA TRBV5-8 CASSLERRGTGYTF TGTGCCAGCAGCTTGGAACGTCGAGGGACCGGCTACACCTTC
TRBJ1-1 once NA TRBV28 CASSFIQSVLNTEAFF TGTGCCAGCAGTTTTATCCAATCGGTCCTGAACACTGAAGCTTTCTTT
TRBJ1-4 few NA TRBV9 CASSTAHGATNEKLFF TGTGCCAGCAGCACTGCCCACGGAGCAACTAATGAAAAACTGTTTTTT
TRBJ2-7 few NA TRBV2 CASSEGRTSRYEQYF TGTGCCAGCAGTGAAGGCAGGACAAGTAGGTACGAGCAGTACTTC
TRBJ2-2 NA NA TRBV19 CASSIGRANTGELFF TGTGCCAGTAGTATAGGCCGTGCGAACACCGGGGAGCTGTTTTTT
TRBJ2-3 NA NA TRBV11-2 CASTRGGFPLGTDTQYF TGTGCCAGCACCAGGGGGGGCTTTCCCTTGGGCACAGATACGCAGTATTTT
TRBJ1-4 NA NA TRBV13 CASSLKNEKLFF TGTGCCAGCAGCTTAAAGAATGAAAAACTGTTTTTT
TRBJ1-5 NA TRBD1 TRBV19 CASSSWDRGLNQPQHF TGTGCCAGTAGTTCCTGGGACAGGGGGCTGAATCAGCCCCAGCATTTT
TRBJ1-1 NA NA TRBV28 CASRKKQGSPNTEAFF TGTGCCAGCAGAAAAAAACAGGGATCCCCGAACACTGAAGCTTTCTTT
TRBJ2-3 NA NA TRBV9 CASNDDGTDTQYF TGTGCCAGCAACGACGACGGCACAGATACGCAGTATTTT
TRBJ1-5 NA NA TRBV15 CATSKDNQPQHF TGTGCCACCAGCAAAGACAATCAGCCCCAGCATTTT
TRBJ2-5 NA NA TRBV14 CASSQGVATQETQYF TGTGCCAGCAGCCAAGGAGTAGCGACCCAAGAGACCCAGTACTTC
TRBJ1-3 NA TRBD1 TRBV6-6 CASSSDRGPGNTIYF TGTGCCAGCAGCTCGGACAGGGGGCCTGGAAACACCATATATTTT
TRBJ2-2 NA NA TRBV3-1/TRBV3-2 CASSQGGLGLGLAGELFF TGTGCCAGCAGCCAAGGGGGGCTCGGACTAGGCTTGGCCGGGGAGCTGTTTTTT
TRBJ2-3 NA NA TRBV15 CATSRDRLSDTQYF TGTGCCACCAGCAGAGATCGGTTGTCAGATACGCAGTATTTT
TRBJ1-1 NA TRBD1 TRBV30 CALRGLNTEAFF TGTGCCTTGAGGGGGCTGAACACTGAAGCTTTCTTT
TRBJ1-5 NA TRBD1 TRBV28 CASRGTGGPQPQHF TGTGCCAGCAGAGGAACAGGGGGCCCTCAGCCCCAGCATTTT
TRBJ1-1 NA TRBD1 TRBV6-5 CASSKQGFTEAFF TGTGCCAGCAGTAAACAGGGGTTCACTGAAGCTTTCTTT
TRBJ2-7 NA TRBD2 TRBV5-1 CASSRQSKASGTYEQYF TGCGCCAGCAGCCGCCAAAGTAAAGCTAGCGGGACCTACGAGCAGTACTTC
TRBJ2-7 NA NA TRBV5-1 CASSLRSGRGYEQYF TGCGCCAGCAGCTTGAGGTCAGGCCGAGGCTACGAGCAGTACTTC
TRBJ1-1 NA NA TRBV21-1 CASISWGTTEAFF TGTGCCAGCATAAGCTGGGGGACCACTGAAGCTTTCTTT